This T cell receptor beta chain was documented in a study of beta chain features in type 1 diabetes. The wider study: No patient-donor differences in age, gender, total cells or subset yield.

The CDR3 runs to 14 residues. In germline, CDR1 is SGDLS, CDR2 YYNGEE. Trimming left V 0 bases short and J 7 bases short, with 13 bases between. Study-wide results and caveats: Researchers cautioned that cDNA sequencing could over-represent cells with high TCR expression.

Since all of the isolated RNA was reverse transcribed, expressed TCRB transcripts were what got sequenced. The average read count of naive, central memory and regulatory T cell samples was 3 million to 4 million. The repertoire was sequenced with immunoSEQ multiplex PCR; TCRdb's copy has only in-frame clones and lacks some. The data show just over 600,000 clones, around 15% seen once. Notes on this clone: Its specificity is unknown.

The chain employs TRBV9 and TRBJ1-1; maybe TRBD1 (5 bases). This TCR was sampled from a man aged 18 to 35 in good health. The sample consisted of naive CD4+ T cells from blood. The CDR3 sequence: CASSVVGRDDEAFF. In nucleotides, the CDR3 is TGTGCCAGCAGCGTAGTGGGCAGGGACGATGAAGCTTTCTTT.